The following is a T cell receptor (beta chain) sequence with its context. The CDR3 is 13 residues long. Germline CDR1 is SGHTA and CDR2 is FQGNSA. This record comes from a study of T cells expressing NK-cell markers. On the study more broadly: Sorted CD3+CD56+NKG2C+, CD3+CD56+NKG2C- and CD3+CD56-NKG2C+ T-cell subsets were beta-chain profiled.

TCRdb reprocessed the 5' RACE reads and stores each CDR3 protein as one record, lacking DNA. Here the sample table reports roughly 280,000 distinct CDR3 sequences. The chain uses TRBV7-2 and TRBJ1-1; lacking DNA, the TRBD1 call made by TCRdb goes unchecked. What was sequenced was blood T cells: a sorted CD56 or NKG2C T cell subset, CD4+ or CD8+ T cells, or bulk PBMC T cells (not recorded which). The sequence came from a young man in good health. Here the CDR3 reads CASSRQGVTEAFF. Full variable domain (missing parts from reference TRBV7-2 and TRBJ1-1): GAGVSQSPSNKVTEKGKDVELRCDPISGHTALYWYRQSLGQGLEFLIYFQGNSAPDKSGLPSDRFSAERTGGSVSTLTIQRTQQEDSAVYLCASSRQGVTEAFFGQGTRLTVV.